The text below deals with one T cell receptor beta chain. The sample belongs to a study of blood T cell repertoires in COVID-19. As processed by the authors: By means of reference gene primer amplification, nucleated cell counts were estimated. Sequencing was performed with immunoSEQ multiplex PCR; in TCRdb, only in-frame clones are kept and a portion is missing. D and trimming come from the DNA, and the V and J calls and clone size come from that table. The sample yields some 200,000 clones, less than 85% seen once. The sequence was obtained from a woman aged 70-85 years with acute or convalescent COVID-19. The sample taken for sequencing was peripheral blood.

The CDR3 region is CASSEDGRANYGYTF. The CDR3 DNA reads as TGTGCCAGCAGTGAAGATGGCAGGGCAAACTATGGCTACACCTTC. This chain uses TRBV6-1 with TRBJ1-2, with D tentatively TRBD1 (5 bases). V dropped 1 base and J dropped 2 bases, with 11 bases sitting between them. Per the germline V gene, CDR1 is MNHNS and CDR2 is SASEGT. The CDR3 runs 15 residues.